This T cell receptor beta chain appears in the sequencing data of a study of shared clonotypes between healthy human individuals. Study-wide context: A donor's plate count was three for CD4 naive and three for CD4 memory; CD8 naive had two and CD8 memory one.

Those who donated, Caucasian adults without exception, all lived in Nashville, Tennessee. Profiling relied on immunoSEQ multiplex PCR, and the TCRdb table lists in-frame clones only, not all of them. The profile covers roughly 2.2 million clones, with approximately 90% appearing a single time and 0.37% taken by the ten largest. About this clone itself: The identical CDR3 is also encoded by other nucleotide sequences in the sample.

This CDR3 spans 15 amino acids. Germline CDR1 and CDR2: KGHSH and LQKENI. V was cut by 2 bases and J by 2 bases, with 12 bases left in between. Sequenced input: naive CD4+ T cells from PBMCs. Subset here: CD45RA+ positively selected. The clonotype comes from a man between 18 and 35 years old in good health. Some clones in this sample may be carry-over from other donors' samples. The chain employs TRBV18 and TRBJ1-1, with D tentatively TRBD1 (6 bases). CDR3 sequence reads: CASSPRQDLNTEAFF. The CDR3 DNA reads as TGTGCCAGCTCACCAAGACAGGATCTTAACACTGAAGCTTTCTTT.